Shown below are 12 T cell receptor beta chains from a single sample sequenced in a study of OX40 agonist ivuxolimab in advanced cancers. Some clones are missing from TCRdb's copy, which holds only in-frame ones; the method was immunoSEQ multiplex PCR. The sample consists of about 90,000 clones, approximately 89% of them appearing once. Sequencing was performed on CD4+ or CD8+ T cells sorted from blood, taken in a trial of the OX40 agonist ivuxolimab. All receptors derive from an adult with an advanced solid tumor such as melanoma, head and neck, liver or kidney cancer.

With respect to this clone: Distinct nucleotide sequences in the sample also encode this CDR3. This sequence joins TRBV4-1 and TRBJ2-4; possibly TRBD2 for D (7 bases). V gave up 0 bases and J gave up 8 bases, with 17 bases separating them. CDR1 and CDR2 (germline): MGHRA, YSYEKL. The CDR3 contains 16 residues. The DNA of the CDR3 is TGCGCCAGCAGCCAAGAAAGTTGGGGGGGCAGGGACATTCAGTACTTC. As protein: CASSQESWGGRDIQYF.

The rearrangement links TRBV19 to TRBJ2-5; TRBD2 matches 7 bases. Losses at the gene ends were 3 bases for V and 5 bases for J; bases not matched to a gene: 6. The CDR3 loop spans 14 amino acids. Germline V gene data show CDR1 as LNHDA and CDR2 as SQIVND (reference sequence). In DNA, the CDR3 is TGTGCCAGTAGTATGCTTGGGGGGGAGGAGACCCAGTACTTC. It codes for CASSMLGGEETQYF. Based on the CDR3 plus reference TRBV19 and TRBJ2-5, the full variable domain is DGGITQSPKYLFRKEGQNVTLSCEQNLNHDAMYWYRQDPGQGLRLIYYSQIVNDFQKGDIAEGYSVSREKKESFPLTVTSAQKNPTAFYLCASSMLGGEETQYFGPGTRLLVL.

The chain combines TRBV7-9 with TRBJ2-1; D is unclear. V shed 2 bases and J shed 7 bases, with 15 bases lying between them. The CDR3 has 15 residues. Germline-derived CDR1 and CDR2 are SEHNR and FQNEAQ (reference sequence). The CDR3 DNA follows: TGTGCCAGCAGCTTATCTTGGGCTACGCGAAATGAGCAGTTCTTC. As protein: CASSLSWATRNEQFF.

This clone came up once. In DNA form, the CDR3 reads TGTGCCAGCAGCTACAGCATCTCCGGGACAGGGCCCTACGAGCAGTACGTC. It encodes CASSYSISGTGPYEQYV. This chain joins TRBV11-2 and TRBJ2-7; 9 bases line up with TRBD1. The trim removed 4 bases at V and 2 bases at J, leaving 12 bases unmatched. There are 17 residues in the CDR3. Germline V lookup: CDR1 SGHAT, CDR2 FQNNGV.

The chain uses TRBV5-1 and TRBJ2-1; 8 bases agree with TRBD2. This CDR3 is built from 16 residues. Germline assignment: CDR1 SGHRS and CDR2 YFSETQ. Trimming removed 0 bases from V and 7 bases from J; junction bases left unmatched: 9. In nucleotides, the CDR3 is TGCGCCAGCAGCTTGGTTGCGGCGGGAGGTTATAATGAGCAGTTCTTC. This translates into CASSLVAAGGYNEQFF.

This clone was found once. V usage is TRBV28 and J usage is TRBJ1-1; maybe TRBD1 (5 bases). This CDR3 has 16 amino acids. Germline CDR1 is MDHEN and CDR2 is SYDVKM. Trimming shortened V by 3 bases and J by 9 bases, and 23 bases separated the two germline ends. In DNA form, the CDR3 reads TGTGCCAGCAGTTTTATTGACAGAAAGGGTCTAGGACAAGCTTTCTTT. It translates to CASSFIDRKGLGQAFF. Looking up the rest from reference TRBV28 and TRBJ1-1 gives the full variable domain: DVKVTQSSRYLVKRTGEKVFLECVQDMDHENMFWYRQDPGLGLRLIYFSYDVKMKEKGDIPEGYSVSREKKERFSLILESASTNQTSMYLCASSFIDRKGLGQAFFGQGTRLTVV.

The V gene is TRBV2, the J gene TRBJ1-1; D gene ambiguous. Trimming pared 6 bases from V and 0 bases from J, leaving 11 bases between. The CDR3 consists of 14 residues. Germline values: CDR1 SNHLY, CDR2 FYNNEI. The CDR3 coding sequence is TGTGCCAGCAGCTTAACAGAATTGAACACTGAAGCTTTCTTT. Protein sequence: CASSLTELNTEAFF.

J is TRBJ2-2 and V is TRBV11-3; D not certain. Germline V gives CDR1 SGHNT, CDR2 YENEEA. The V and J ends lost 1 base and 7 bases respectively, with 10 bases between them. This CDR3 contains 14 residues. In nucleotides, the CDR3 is TGTGCCAGCAGCTTAGGGGCAGTTAGCGGGGAGCTGTTTTTT. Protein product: CASSLGAVSGELFF.

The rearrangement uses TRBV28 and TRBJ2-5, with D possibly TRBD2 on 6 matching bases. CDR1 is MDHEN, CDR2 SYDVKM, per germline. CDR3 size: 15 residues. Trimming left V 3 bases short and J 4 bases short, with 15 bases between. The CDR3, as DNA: TGTGCCAGCAGTTTCGGCGGGGTGGCTACAGAGACCCAGTACTTC. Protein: CASSFGGVATETQYF.

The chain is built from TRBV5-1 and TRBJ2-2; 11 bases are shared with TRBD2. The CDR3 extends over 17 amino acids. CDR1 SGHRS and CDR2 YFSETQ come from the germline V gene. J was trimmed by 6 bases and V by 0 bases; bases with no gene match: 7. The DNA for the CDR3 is TGCGCCAGCAGCTTGGGGACTAGCGGGTACGCCGCCGGGGAGCTGTTTTTT. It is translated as CASSLGTSGYAAGELFF.

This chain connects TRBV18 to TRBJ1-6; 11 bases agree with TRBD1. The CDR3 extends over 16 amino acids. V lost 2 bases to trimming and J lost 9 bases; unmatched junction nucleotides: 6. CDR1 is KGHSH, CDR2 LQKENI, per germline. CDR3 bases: TGTGCCAGCTCACCAAGAACCGGGACAGGGGGTTCACCCCTCCACTTT. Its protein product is CASSPRTGTGGSPLHF.

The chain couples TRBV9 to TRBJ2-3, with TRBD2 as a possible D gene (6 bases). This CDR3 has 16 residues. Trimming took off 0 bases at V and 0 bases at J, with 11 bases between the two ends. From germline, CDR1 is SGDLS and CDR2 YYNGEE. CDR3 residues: CASSVGLARSTDTQYF. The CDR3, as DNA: TGTGCCAGCAGCGTAGGGCTAGCGAGGAGCACAGATACGCAGTATTTT.